This T cell receptor beta chain was identified in a study of shared clonotypes between healthy human individuals (dated by TCRdb to the early 2020s). Some background on the complete study: The cohort comprised two women and three men aged 18 to 49 years. To increase sequencing depth and limit assay-specific biases, TCR repertoire library preparation and sequencing were carried out by different laboratories using diverse techniques. For each donor, CD4 naive and CD4 memory were each run on three plates, CD8 naive on two plates, and CD8 memory on one plate. The study deeply sequenced blood TCR repertoires of five healthy adults to estimate repertoire size and the extent of clonotype sharing between individuals. Per donor, leukapheresis produced somewhere between about 0.9 and 9.5 billion PBMCs.

Only one count was recorded for this clone. No cognate antigen has been identified for it. The sample holds no much larger clone one base away, and base qualities are not on file. Healthy HIV-negative adults with no recently reported acute infections or vaccinations were included as donors. Every donor was a Caucasian adult living in Nashville, Tennessee, USA. CD4+ T cells were enriched by magnetic negative selection; naive cells were then positively selected on CD45RA, and the negative fraction formed the memory subset. Blood was collected by leukapheresis, and PBMCs were isolated by Ficoll-Histopaque density gradient centrifugation and then cryopreserved in liquid nitrogen vapor phase. Purity and quantity of every magnetically sorted T cell population were checked by analytical flow cytometry. Genomic DNA was isolated from each sorted fraction and quantified by UV absorbance on a Nanodrop 2000c.

What the work shows at the level of the full study, not this receptor alone: Naive subsets generally had larger estimated clonotype richness than memory subsets did. Based on pairwise subsampling, the degree of clonotype sharing among donors was expected to be affected by sequencing depth. Even with the large sequencing depth, rarefaction of the sorted-subset datasets indicated that sequencing was incomplete. Higher generation probabilities were observed for clonotypes shared by all four sorted-subset donors than for non-shared clonotypes. Roughly 5% of naive CD4, around 3.6% of naive CD8, approximately 2% of memory CD4, and about 0.4% of memory CD8 clonotypes were shared across a few donors. The small number of donors limited the genetic and exposure-history diversity represented. Sampling was restricted to blood, and TCR repertoires in tissues likely differ from the TCR repertoires found in blood.

V sheds 5 bases and J sheds 8 bases, leaving 12 bases between their ends. CDR1 and CDR2 are drawn from the germline V gene: SNHLY, FYNNEI. Including the terminal cysteine and phenylalanine, the CDR3 comprises 13 residues. Only the CDR3 portion is preserved as DNA: 39 bases, with reading frame beginning at the first base. Using the deep immunoSEQ assay, multiplex PCR amplified TCR CDR3 regions from genomic DNA. Extracted genomic DNA from each cell subset was spread evenly across all wells of several immunoSEQ 96-well plates, with each plate serving as a replicate. For sorted subsets, 200 to 250 ng genomic DNA, equal to about 30,000 T cell genomes, was loaded into each replicate PCR. Purified libraries were quantified with a Qubit 3.0 fluorometer, sized on a Bioanalyzer 2100, and re-quantified with the KAPA Library Quantification kit. Every immunoSEQ 96-well plate was sequenced on a separate single-read 150-cycle Illumina NextSeq 550 flow cell. As for the authors' bioinformatics: Because the immunoSEQ output held only junctional sequences and lacked quality scores, the filtering could not match the filtering applied to full-length reads. Sequences were annotated with PyIR, a Python wrapper for IgBLAST v1.9, using IMGT germline references to assign V/J genes and CDR3. Reads with weak V/J assignments (E-value above 1e-6), missing CDR3, stop codons, out-of-frame junctions, or ambiguous translated residues were removed. A V3J clonotype was defined by an identical inferred V gene, J gene, and CDR3 amino acid sequence. Percentage overlap between repertoires was calculated by dividing the number of shared unique clonotypes by the size of the smaller repertoire. Three approaches were used to assess repertoire richness: RTK rarefaction, the Chao1 estimator, and Recon v2.1 estimates of unobserved clonotypes. Generation probabilities were computed with OLGA for all TCRbeta clonotypes obtained by the gDNA method from a handful of donors. The table was pulled from immuneACCESS by TCRdb, which kept in-frame rearrangements only. Such tables lose some clones; where checked, under half of the loss comes from unresolved V genes, and the rest has no known cause. Clonal size and the V and J genes are those of that table, whereas D and trimming came from the DNA. For this sample there are fewer than 2.5 million clones; 90% to 95% appear just once. The ten largest make up more than 0.35% of the sample.

The chain was built from TRBV2 and TRBJ1-4; a tentative D match to TRBD1 spans 6 bases. The TCR sequence derives from a man younger than 30 in good health. Some clones in this sample may be carry-over from other donors' samples. The sample comprised naive CD4+ T cells from PBMCs. Taken with the paper, the label for cell subset or site translates to: CD45RA+ positively selected. The CDR3 sequence is CASSTGAREKLFF. DNA sequence: TGTGCCAGCAGTACGGGGGCACGAGAAAAACTGTTTTTT. Full variable domain (CDR3 extended with the reference TRBV2 and TRBJ1-4 proteins): EPEVTQTPSHQVTQMGQEVILRCVPISNHLYFYWYRQILGQKVEFLVSFYNNEISEKSEIFDDQFSVERPDGSNFTLKIRSTKLEDSAMYFCASSTGAREKLFFGSGTQLSVL.